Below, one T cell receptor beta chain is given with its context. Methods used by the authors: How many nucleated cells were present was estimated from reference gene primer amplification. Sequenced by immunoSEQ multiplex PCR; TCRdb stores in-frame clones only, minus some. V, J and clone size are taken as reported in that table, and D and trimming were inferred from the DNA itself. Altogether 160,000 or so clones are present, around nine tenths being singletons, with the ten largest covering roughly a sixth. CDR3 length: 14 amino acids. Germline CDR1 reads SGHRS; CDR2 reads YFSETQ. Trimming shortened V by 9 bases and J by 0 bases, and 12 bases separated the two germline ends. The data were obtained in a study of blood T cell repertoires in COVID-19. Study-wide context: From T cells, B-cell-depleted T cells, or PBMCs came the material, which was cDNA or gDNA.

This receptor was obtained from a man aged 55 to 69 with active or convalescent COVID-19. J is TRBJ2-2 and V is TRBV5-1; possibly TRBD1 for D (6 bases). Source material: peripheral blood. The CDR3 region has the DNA TGCGCCACCTCCGGGACAACGAACACCGGGGAGCTGTTTTTT. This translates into CATSGTTNTGELFF.